This T cell receptor beta chain came from a study of T cells in Graves' hyperthyroidism and ophthalmopathy (dated by TCRdb to the late 2010s). Regarding the study in general: Peripheral blood was collected at initial diagnosis, before any treatment. The 75 to 100 discovery patients were divided at random into training and test sets in a 7:3 ratio. After sampling, hyperthyroidism patients received methimazole starting at 30 mg daily, and ophthalmopathy patients received high-dose intravenous methylprednisolone. In addition, the study compared T-cell repertoires in thyroid tissue and in blood from six Graves' hyperthyroidism patients. TCR Vbeta CDR3 sequencing of 140 or so peripheral blood samples (43 ophthalmopathy, about 75 hyperthyroidism and roughly 17 progressor patients) is reported in the paper. Prospective prediction of ophthalmopathy was tested in an independent validation cohort of 18 to 20 hyperthyroidism patients and 15 to 17 patients who later progressed to ophthalmopathy. To identify TCR V-J signatures that set the groups apart, the researchers used a discovery cohort of 100 patients, made up of 40 to 45 with Graves' ophthalmopathy and some 60 with stable Graves' hyperthyroidism. The full study reports these points: In validation, progression to ophthalmopathy was predicted by the model with approximately 67% sensitivity and 72.22% specificity, a median of approximately 6.5 months before onset. Blood samples also contained most of the expanded thyroid clonotypes (frequency above 0.001), which suggests that blood repertoires may reflect thyroid immune responses. Ophthalmopathy was separated from stable hyperthyroidism by a 13 V-J signature model, with just over 85% sensitivity and about 81% specificity obtained in cross-validation and 80%/75% obtained in testing. No statistical method was used to fix the sample size in advance, and group allocation was not hidden from the investigators.

V lost 3 bases and J lost 3 bases; the stretch between them is 13 bases long. The CDR3 holds 15 amino acids from the cysteine to the phenylalanine. Only the CDR3 part of the read is kept: 45 bases, read in frame from the first base. The germline V gene (reference sequence) supplies CDR1 LGHDT and CDR2 YNNKEL. TCR beta CDR3 regions were amplified from RNA transcripts. For the first round of RT-PCR on the TCR CDR3, the HTBI primer set was used together with the Qiagen OneStep RT-PCR kit. Libraries were constructed in a second round of multiplex PCR, after which size selection and purification were performed. Libraries were sequenced paired-end with 100 bp reads on an Illumina HiSeq2000. The original pipeline was this. SOAPnuke was used to process the raw data, with reads discarded if the reads contained adapters or uncalled bases, had a mean Phred below 15, or lacked an exact constant-primer or identifier match. COPE v1.2.5 was used to merge high-quality paired reads, and clonotypes were defined as unique nucleotide sequences. Clonotypes were aligned to IMGT TRBV, TRBD and TRBJ reference segments using MiTCR v1.1. Only V-J combinations with frequency above 0.0001, covering roughly 99% of repertoires, were analysed. The TCS score was defined as F50 (clonal expansion) divided by E x V (chaos), with BLOSUM62-based TCRdist calculated between CDR3 peptides within each V-J. Welch's t-statistics and random forest reduced fewer than 550 V-J features to some 14, which were used in a naive Bayes classifier (R e1071). The public reads were run again by TCRdb, first through fastp at Q25 and then through MiXCR, and only productive beta chains were kept. Entries that share a CDR3 protein sequence are merged under the most common genes and DNA. Clone size and V and J calls follow TCRdb, not the original study. This sample comprises more than 350,000 distinct CDR3 sequences, roughly 15% of them detected only once. The ten top clones hold roughly 19% of the sample.

In the ophthalmopathy patients, disease was moderately to severely active, with a Clinical Activity Score of 3 or more, a NOSPECS grade of 4 or more, and a duration of less than 3 months. Patients with uncontrolled infections, other autoimmune diseases, pregnancy or lactation were excluded. Diagnoses were established on the basis of clinical symptoms, serum thyroxine and TRAb, thyroid ultrasound, and orbital computed tomography. Ficoll-Paque density gradient centrifugation was used to isolate PBMCs from about 10 ml of fresh peripheral blood. Total RNA was extracted using Trizol reagent, and RNA quality was assessed on an Agilent 2100 Bioanalyzer. This clonotype appeared many times. What this receptor recognizes is not known. Base qualities are not provided; no much larger clone lies one nucleotide away.

The TCR comes from a woman in her sixties with Graves' ophthalmopathy. The material sequenced was blood. The V gene is TRBV3-1 and the J gene is TRBJ2-3, with the D call tentatively TRBD1 or TRBD2, each fitting 6 bases. The DNA is TGTGCCAGCAGCCACACCCGGGGGCAAACAGATACGCAGTATTTT. Translated, it reads CASSHTRGQTDTQYF.